This TCR beta chain appears in the sequencing data of a study of T cells after somatic rescue of genetic block. With 7 bases removed from V and 1 base from J, the gap between germline ends came to 11 bases. The CDR3 contains 14 residues. CDR1 is MNHEY, CDR2 SMNVEV, per germline (reference sequence). Using immunoSEQ multiplex PCR, the repertoire was profiled, and TCRdb retains in-frame clones only, with some absent. The sample holds about 68,000 clones, about nine tenths seen once. This chain joins TRBV27 and TRBJ2-1; D is perhaps TRBD2 (5 bases). The sample consisted of peripheral blood mononuclear cells (PBMCs). This TCR was recovered from a man in his forties or fifties. The CDR3: CASTRRGSYNEQFF. As DNA, the CDR3 is TGTGCCAGCACCCGACGGGGTTCCTACAATGAGCAGTTCTTC.